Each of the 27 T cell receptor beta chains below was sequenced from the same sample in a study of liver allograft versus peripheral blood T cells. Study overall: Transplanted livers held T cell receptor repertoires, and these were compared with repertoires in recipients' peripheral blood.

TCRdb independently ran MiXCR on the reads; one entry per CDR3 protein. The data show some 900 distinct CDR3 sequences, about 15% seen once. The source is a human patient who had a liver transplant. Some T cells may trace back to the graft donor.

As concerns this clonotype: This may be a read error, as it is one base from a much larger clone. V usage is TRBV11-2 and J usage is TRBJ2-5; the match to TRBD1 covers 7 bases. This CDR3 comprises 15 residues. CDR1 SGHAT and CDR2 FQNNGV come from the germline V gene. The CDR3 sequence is CTSSLGGSYQETQYF. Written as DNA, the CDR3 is TGTACCAGCAGTTTAGGGGGCTCTTACCAAGAGACCCAGTACTTC.

In DNA form, the CDR3 reads TGTGCCAGCAGTCCCTGGACAGGACACCTCGCGAACACCGGGGAGCTGTTTTTT. Residues: CASSPWTGHLANTGELFF. This sequence joins TRBV6-2 or TRBV6-3 and TRBJ2-2; 7 bases align to TRBD1. This CDR3 has 18 residues. J lost 0 bases, V lost 5 bases, and 12 bases had no gene match. CDR1 and CDR2 from the germline V gene are MNHEY and SVGEGT.

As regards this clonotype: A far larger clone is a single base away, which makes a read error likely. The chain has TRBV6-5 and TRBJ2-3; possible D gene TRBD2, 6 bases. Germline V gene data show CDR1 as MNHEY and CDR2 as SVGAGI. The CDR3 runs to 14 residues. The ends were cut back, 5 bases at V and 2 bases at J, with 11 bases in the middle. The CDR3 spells CASSRGLLTDTQYF. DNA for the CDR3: TGTGCCAGCAGTAGGGGACTCCTCACAGATACGCAGTATTTT.

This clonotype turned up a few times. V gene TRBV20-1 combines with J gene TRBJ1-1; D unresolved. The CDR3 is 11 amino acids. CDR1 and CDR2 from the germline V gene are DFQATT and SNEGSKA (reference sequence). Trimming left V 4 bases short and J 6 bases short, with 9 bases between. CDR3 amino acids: CSATGRSEAFF. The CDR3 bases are TGCAGTGCTACCGGCAGGTCTGAAGCTTTCTTT.

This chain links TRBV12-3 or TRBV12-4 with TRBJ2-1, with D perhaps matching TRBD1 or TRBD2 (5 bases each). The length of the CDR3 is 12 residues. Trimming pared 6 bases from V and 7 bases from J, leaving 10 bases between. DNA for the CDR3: TGTGCCAGCAGCAAGTGGGGGAATGAGCAGTTCTTC. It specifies CASSKWGNEQFF.

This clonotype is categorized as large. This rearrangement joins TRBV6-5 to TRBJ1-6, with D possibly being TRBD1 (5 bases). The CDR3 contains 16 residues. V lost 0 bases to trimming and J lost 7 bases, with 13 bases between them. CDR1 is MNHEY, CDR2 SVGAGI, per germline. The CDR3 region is CASSYSWDSVNSPLHF. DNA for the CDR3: TGTGCCAGCAGTTACTCGTGGGACTCAGTAAATTCACCCCTCCACTTT.

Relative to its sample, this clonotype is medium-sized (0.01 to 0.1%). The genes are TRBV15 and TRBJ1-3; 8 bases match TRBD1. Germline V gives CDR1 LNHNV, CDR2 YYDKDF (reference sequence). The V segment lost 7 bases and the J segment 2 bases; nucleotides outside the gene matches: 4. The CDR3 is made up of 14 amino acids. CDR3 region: CATTRDRTGNTIYF. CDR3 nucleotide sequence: TGTGCCACCACGAGGGACAGGACTGGAAACACCATATATTTT.

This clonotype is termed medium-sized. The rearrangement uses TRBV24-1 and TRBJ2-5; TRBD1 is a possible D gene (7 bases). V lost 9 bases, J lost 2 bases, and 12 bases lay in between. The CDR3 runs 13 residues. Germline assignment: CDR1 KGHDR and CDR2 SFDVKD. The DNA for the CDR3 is TGTGCCACCGCGGGACAGCGACAAGAGACCCAGTACTTC. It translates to CATAGQRQETQYF.

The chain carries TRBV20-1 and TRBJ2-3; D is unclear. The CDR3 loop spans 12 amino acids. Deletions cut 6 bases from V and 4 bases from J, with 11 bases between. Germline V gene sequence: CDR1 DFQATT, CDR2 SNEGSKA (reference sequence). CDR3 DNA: TGCAGTGCGGAACGGAGCGCAGATACGCAGTATTTT. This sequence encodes CSAERSADTQYF.

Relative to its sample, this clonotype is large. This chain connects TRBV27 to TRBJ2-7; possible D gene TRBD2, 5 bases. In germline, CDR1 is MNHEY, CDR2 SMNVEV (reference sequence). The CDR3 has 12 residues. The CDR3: CVLGGATYEQYF. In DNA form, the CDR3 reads TGTGTCCTAGGAGGTGCCACCTACGAGCAGTACTTC.

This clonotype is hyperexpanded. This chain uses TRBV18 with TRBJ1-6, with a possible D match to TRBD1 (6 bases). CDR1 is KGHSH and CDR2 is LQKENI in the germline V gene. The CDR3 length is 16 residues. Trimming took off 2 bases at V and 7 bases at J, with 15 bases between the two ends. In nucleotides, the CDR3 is TGTGCCAGCTCACCAATCGCGGACAGACTAAATTCACCCCTCCACTTT. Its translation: CASSPIADRLNSPLHF.

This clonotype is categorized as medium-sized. The CDR3 loop reads CAWFSGPSGKYEQYF. CDR3 coding DNA: TGTGCCTGGTTCTCCGGTCCTAGCGGGAAATACGAGCAGTACTTC. The chain has TRBV30 and TRBJ2-7, with 9 nucleotides matching TRBD2. This CDR3 spans 15 amino acids. Germline loops: CDR1 GTSNPN, CDR2 SVGIG (reference sequence). Trimming at V came to 5 bases and at J to 4 bases, leaving 12 bases not matched to a gene.

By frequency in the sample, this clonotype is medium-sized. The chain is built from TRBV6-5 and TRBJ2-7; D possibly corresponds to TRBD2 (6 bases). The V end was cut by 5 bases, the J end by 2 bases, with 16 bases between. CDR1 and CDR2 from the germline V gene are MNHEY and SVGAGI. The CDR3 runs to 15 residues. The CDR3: CASSRDWRATYEQYF. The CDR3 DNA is TGTGCCAGCAGTCGGGACTGGCGGGCCACCTACGAGCAGTACTTC.

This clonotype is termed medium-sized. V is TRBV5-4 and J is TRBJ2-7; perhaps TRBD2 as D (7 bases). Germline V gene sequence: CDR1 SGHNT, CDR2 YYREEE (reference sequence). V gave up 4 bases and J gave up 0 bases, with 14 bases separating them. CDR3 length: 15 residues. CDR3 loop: CASSMGGASSYEQYF. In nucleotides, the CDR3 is TGTGCCAGCAGCATGGGGGGGGCGAGCTCCTACGAGCAGTACTTC. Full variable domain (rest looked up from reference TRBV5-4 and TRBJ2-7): ETGVTQSPTHLIKTRGQQVTLRCSSQSGHNTVSWYQQALGQGPQFIFQYYREEENGRGNFPPRFSGLQFPNYSSELNVNALELDDSALYLCASSMGGASSYEQYFGPGTRLTVT.

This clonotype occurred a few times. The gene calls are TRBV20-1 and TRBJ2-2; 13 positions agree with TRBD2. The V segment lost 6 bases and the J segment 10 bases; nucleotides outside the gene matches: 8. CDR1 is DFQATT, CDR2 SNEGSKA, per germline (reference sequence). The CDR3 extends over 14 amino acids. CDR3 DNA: TGCAGTGCAACTAGACTAGCGGGGGGAATGGAGCTGTTTTTT. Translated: CSATRLAGGMELFF.

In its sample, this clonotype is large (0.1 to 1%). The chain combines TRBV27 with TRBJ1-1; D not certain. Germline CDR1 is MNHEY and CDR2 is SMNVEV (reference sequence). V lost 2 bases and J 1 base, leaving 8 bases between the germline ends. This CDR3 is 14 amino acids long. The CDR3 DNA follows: TGTGCCAGCAGTTTACGACTGGGGAACACTGAAGCTTTCTTT. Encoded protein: CASSLRLGNTEAFF.

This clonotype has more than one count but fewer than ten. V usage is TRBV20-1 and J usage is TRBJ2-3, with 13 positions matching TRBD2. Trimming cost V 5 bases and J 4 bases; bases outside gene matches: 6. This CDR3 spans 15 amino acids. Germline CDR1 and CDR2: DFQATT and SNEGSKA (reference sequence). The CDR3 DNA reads TGCAGTGCTTCCCGGACTAGCGGGAGAGCAGATACGCAGTATTTT. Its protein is CSASRTSGRADTQYF.

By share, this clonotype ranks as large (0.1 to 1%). Here the CDR3 DNA reads TGTGCCAGTAGTCGGGGAGTCCGATGGGACGAGCAGTACTTC. Encoded protein: CASSRGVRWDEQYF. The V and J genes are TRBV19 and TRBJ2-7; weak D call: TRBD2 (5 bases). V was cut by 5 bases and J by 5 bases, with 16 bases left in between. This CDR3 spans 14 amino acids. The V gene's germline CDR1 is LNHDA and CDR2 SQIVND (reference sequence). The complete variable domain, with remaining parts taken from reference TRBV19 and TRBJ2-7, reads DGGITQSPKYLFRKEGQNVTLSCEQNLNHDAMYWYRQDPGQGLRLIYYSQIVNDFQKGDIAEGYSVSREKKESFPLTVTSAQKNPTAFYLCASSRGVRWDEQYFGPGTRLTVT.

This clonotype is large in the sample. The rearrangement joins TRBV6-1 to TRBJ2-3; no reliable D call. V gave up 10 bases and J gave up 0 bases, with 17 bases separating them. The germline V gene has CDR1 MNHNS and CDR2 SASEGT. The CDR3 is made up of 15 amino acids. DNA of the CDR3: TGTGCCACACTTCCAAGGAGTTTTAGCACAGATACGCAGTATTTT. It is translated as CATLPRSFSTDTQYF.

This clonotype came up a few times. The CDR3: CSAAGTEAFF. CDR3 sequence (DNA): TGCAGTGCTGCGGGGACTGAAGCTTTCTTT. The rearrangement uses TRBV20-1 and TRBJ1-1; D remains unclear. The V end lost 5 bases, the J end lost 5 bases, and 6 bases lay between the germline ends. The germline V gene has CDR1 DFQATT and CDR2 SNEGSKA (reference sequence). The CDR3 loop spans 10 amino acids.

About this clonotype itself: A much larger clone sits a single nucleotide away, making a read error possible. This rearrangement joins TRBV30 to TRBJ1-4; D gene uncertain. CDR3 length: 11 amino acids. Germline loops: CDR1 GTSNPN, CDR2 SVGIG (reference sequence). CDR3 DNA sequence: TGTGCCTGGAGTATACGGGAAAAACTGTATTTT. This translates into CAWSIREKLYF.

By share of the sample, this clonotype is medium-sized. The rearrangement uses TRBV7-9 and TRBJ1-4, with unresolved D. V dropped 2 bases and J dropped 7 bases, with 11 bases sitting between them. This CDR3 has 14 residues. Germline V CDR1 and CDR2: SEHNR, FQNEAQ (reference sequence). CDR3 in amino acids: CASSLLGDSEKLFF. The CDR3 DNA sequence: TGTGCCAGCAGCTTACTCGGGGATAGTGAAAAACTGTTTTTT.

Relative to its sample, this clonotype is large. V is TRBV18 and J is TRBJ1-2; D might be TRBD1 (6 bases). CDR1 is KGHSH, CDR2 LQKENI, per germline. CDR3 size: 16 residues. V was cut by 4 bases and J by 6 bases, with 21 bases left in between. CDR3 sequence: CASSLLRSQGRDGYTF. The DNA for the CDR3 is TGTGCCAGCTCACTCCTTCGTTCCCAGGGGAGGGATGGCTACACCTTC.

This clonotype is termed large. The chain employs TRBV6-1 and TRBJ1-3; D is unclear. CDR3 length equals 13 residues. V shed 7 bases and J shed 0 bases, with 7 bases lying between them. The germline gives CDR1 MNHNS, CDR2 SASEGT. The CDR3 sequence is CASKAGSGNTIYF. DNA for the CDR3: TGTGCCAGCAAGGCAGGCTCTGGAAACACCATATATTTT.

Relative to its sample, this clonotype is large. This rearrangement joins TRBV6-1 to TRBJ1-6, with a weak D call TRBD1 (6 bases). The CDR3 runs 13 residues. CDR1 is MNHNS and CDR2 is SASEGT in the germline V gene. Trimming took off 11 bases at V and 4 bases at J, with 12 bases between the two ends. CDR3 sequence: CAARQDYNSPLHF. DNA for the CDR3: TGTGCCGCCCGACAGGATTATAATTCACCCCTCCACTTT.

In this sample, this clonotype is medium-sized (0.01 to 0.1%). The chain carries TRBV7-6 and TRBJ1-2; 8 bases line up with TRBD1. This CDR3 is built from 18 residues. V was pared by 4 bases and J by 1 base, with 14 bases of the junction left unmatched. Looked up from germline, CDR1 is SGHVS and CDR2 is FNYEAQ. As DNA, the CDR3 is TGTGCCAGCAGCTCACGCAGGGGGGGGACAGGAGTTAACTATGGCTACACCTTC. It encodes CASSSRRGGTGVNYGYTF. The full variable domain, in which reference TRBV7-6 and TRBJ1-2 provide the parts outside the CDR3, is GAGVSQSPRYKVTKRGQDVALRCDPISGHVSLYWYRQALGQGPEFLTYFNYEAQQDKSGLPNDRFSAERPEGSISTLTIQRTEQRDSAMYRCASSSRRGGTGVNYGYTFGSGTRLTVV.

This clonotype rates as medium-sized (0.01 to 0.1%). The CDR3 sequence: CASSYRPGTSGIQETQYF. The DNA for the CDR3 is TGTGCCAGTAGTTACAGGCCCGGGACTAGCGGTATCCAAGAGACCCAGTACTTC. This rearrangement joins TRBV19 to TRBJ2-5; 11 bases are shared with TRBD2. The junction had 12 bases not matched to a gene; V was cut back by 5 bases and J by 1 base. CDR3 length equals 18 residues. The germline CDR1 and CDR2 sequences are LNHDA and SQIVND (reference sequence).